This T cell receptor beta chain was captured in a study of response to subunit inactivated influenza vaccine. Many counts were recorded for this clonotype. The germline V gene has CDR1 SGHKS and CDR2 YYEKEE (reference sequence). The CDR3 has 16 residues. V lost 0 bases, J lost 5 bases, and 17 bases lay in between. TCRdb itself ran the RT-PCR reads through MiXCR, one entry per CDR3 protein. In the table there are 550,000 to 800,000 distinct CDR3 sequences, around 13% of which are singletons. The specimen was PBMCs from blood, collected less than 15 days before vaccination. The chain combines TRBV5-5 with TRBJ2-5; perhaps TRBD1 as D (6 bases). The clonotype comes from a man aged 45-60 years who received an inactivated influenza vaccine. The CDR3 sequence: CASSLVPGTSFETQYF. The CDR3 DNA sequence: TGTGCCAGCAGCTTGGTACCAGGGACATCGTTTGAGACCCAGTACTTC.